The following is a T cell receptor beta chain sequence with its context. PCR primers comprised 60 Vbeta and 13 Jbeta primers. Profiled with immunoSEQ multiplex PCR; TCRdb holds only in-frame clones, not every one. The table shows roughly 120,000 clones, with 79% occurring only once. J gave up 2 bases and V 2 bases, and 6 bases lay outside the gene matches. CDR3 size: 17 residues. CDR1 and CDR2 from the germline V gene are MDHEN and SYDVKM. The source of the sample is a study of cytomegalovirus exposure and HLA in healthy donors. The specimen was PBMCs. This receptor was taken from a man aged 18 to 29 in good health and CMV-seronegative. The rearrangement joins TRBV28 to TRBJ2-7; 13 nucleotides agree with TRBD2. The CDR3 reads CASSLRTSGSRTYEQYF. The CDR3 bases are TGTGCCAGCAGTTTAAGGACTAGCGGGAGTAGGACCTACGAGCAGTACTTC.